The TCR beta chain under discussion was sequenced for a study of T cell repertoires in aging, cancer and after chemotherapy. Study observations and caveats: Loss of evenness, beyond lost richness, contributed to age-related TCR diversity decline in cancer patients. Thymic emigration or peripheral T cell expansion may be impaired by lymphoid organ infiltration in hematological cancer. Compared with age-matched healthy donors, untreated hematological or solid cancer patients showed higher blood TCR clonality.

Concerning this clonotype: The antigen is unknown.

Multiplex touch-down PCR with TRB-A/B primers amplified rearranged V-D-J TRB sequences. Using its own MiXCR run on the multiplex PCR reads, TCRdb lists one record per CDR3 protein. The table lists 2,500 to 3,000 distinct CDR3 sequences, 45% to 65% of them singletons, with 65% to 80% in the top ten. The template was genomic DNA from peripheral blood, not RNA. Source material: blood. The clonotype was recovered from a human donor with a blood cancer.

The CDR3 nucleotides read TGTGCCAGCAGTGAACACAGCCATCTAGCCAAAAACATTCAGTACTTC. Protein product: CASSEHSHLAKNIQYF. The V call is TRBV6-1, the J call TRBJ2-4, with D hard to call. CDR3 length: 16 residues. V was clipped by 2 bases and J by 0 bases, with 11 bases between them. CDR1 is MNHNS, CDR2 SASEGT, per germline.